The sequence of this T cell receptor beta chain was determined in a study of vaccination effects on CD4 cells after COVID-19. Profiling relied on immunoSEQ multiplex PCR, and the TCRdb table lists in-frame clones only, not all of them. This sample has 40,000 to 55,000 clones, with roughly 74% found just once. Cultured cells yielded isolated CD4+ T cells after less than 11 days. Cultures received IL-2 medium that replaced half the medium on days 3 and 7. The CDR3 totals 19 residues. V lost 2 bases and J lost 3, with 24 bases in between. Germline CDR1 reads SGHDT; CDR2 reads YYEEEE. The sample holds one count of this clone. The antigen remains undetermined.

The sequencing used CD4+ T cells from PBMCs cultured without peptide, collected before COVID-19 vaccination. The J gene is TRBJ1-5, the V gene TRBV5-6; the D is unclear. This TCR derives from a human donor who had a prior SARS-CoV-2 infection. This chain's CDR3 is CASSFVLTVRTVFNQPQHF. In DNA form, the CDR3 reads TGTGCCAGCAGCTTCGTTTTAACCGTCCGGACCGTTTTCAATCAGCCCCAGCATTTT.